This T cell receptor beta chain was identified during a study of human T cells and chemical hapten exposure listed by TCRdb under 2021. Some background on the complete study: For sensitization, 2% DPC in acetone was applied to a roughly 2 cm by roughly 2 cm area of upper inner arm skin. Patients additionally received weekly therapeutic DPC doses to the scalp throughout the roughly 25-week study period. Patch testing on the upper back used Finn chambers containing 0.01% DPC, with scoring done after 6 days according to International Contact Dermatitis Research Group standards. Most of the patients in the cohort were female, and the cohort covered alopecia areata with under or over 50% scalp involvement, alopecia totalis and alopecia universalis. Libraries were pooled for sequencing, and per-sample TCR yields varied mainly because of small differences in library volumes within the pool. This study followed changes in the peripheral blood TCR repertoire in vivo during primary and secondary sensitization of alopecia patients to the hapten diphenylcyclopropenone (DPC). Blood was sampled from patients pre-sensitization (week 0) and at 2, 6 and about 24 weeks after DPC sensitization. About 30 alopecia patients provided blood for TCR sequencing at one to four time points (pre-sensitization, 2, 6 and 24 weeks). Here is what the overall study found, with its caveats: Significantly more large CDR3 similarity clusters were formed by expanded TCRs than by pre-sensitization or healthy control sets, consistent with antigen-driven responses. Because every patient had alopecia, a presumed autoimmune disease, the patients' immune response might differ from that of healthy individuals. Repeated subsampling changed both the strength of the expansion versus patch-test correlation and the threshold at which that correlation became significant. Patch test score correlated positively with the number of PT1 expanded TCRs, reaching significance at thresholds 8, 16 and 32 but not at 4. The number of TCRs above 1 in 1000 frequency did not change with DPC sensitization; there was no evidence of global repertoire structure alterations.

The method was RACE. Sequencer: NextSeq 500. Library preparation attached unique molecular identifiers to individual cDNA molecules for quantitative, reproducible TCR counting. From each blood RNA sample, both TCR alpha and TCR beta chains were sequenced. The authors' pipeline ran thus. Samples had a median of roughly 87,000 TCRs, with a range from about 20,000 to 690,600. V, J and CDR3 annotation of the TCR reads was carried out using the Decombinator software suite. For the PS versus PT1 abundance plots, all samples were subsampled to the same number of TCRs (28,000). Expanded TCRs were defined as absent before sensitization and observed at least eight times at the 2-week time point. Starting from the raw public reads, TCRdb applied fastp trimming at Q25, assembled clones with MiXCR and retained in-frame beta chains. Each CDR3 protein gets just one entry, which takes the most common genes and DNA from the rows behind it. TCRdb, not the authors, supplied the V and J calls. Recorded for this sample are about 260,000 distinct CDR3 sequences; 7.5% to 9% of them occurred a single time. 2.3% of the sample is in the top ten clones.

The time point label of this sample denotes: pre-sensitization, week 0. In light of the paper, this sample's treatment or condition label describes: therapeutic diphenylcyclopropenone sensitization with weekly scalp DPC. At each patch-test visit, blood was drawn before the patch test was applied. Eligible patients were aged 18 to 70, diagnosed with alopecia, deemed suitable for DPC therapy, and excluded if pregnant. Total RNA was extracted from unfractionated whole blood collected in Tempus Blood RNA tubes. Notes on this clonotype: The clone's antigen remains unknown. The sample holds no much larger clone one base away, and base qualities are not on file.

From cysteine to phenylalanine, the CDR3 is 16 amino acids long. The entry retains the CDR3 DNA only, 48 bases that are in frame from base 1. V loses 0 bases of germline sequence and J loses 1 base, and the interval between the two ends is 11 bases. For CDR1 and CDR2, the germline V gene (reference sequence) lists LGHDT and YNNKEL. This TCR was recovered from a woman in her forties with alopecia areata. Some clones in this sample may be carry-over from other donors' samples. The sequences come from whole blood, collected in connection with sensitization to the hapten diphenylcyclopropenone (DPC). The sequence is built from TRBV3-1 and TRBJ2-3; matching of 6 bases hints at TRBD1 as the D gene. The DNA is TGTGCCAGCAGCCAAGATGGTTCAGGGGGCACAGATACGCAGTATTTT. Its translation reads: CASSQDGSGGTDTQYF.